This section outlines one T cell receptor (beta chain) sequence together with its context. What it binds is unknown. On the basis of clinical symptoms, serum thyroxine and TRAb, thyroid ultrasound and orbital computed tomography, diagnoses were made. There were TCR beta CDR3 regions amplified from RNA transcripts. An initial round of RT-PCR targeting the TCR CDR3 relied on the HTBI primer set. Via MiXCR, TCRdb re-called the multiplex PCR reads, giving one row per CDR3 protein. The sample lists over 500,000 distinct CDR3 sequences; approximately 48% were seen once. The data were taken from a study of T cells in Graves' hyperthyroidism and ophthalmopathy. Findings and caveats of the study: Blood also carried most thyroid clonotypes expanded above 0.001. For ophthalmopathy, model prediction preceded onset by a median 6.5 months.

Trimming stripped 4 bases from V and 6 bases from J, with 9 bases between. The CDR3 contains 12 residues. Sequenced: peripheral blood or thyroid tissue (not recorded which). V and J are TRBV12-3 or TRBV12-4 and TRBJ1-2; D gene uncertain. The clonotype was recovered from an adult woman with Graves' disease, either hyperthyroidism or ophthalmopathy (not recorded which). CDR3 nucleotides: TGTGCCAGCAGTTCTCAAGGGAATGGCTACACCTTC. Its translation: CASSSQGNGYTF.